The 23 T cell receptor beta chains presented below share a single source sample, sequenced in a study of shared clonotypes between healthy human individuals. Produced via immunoSEQ multiplex PCR; TCRdb's table is partial and in-frame only. The sample records 1,400,000 or so clones, approximately 98.5% being singletons. The sample taken for sequencing was naive CD4+ T cells sorted from blood. The subset was: CD45RA+ positively selected. These receptor sequences come from a man aged 25-45 years in good health.

J is TRBJ2-1 and V is TRBV9; tentatively, D is TRBD2 (6 bases). Germline-derived CDR1 and CDR2 are SGDLS and YYNGEE. V was cut by 2 bases and J by 4 bases, with 16 bases left in between. The CDR3 covers 16 residues. The CDR3 here is CASSVNRDSSYNEQFF. Written as DNA, the CDR3 is TGTGCCAGCAGCGTGAACCGGGACTCGTCATACAATGAGCAGTTCTTC. The variable domain in full, with the rest retrieved from reference TRBV9 and TRBJ2-1, is DSGVTQTPKHLITATGQRVTLRCSPRSGDLSVYWYQQSLDQGLQFLIQYYNGEERAKGNILERFSAQQFPDLHSELNLSSLELGDSALYFCASSVNRDSSYNEQFFGPGTRLTVL.

The chain joins TRBV11-2 to TRBJ2-1, with 15 bases fitting TRBD2. V shed 4 bases and J 9 bases; nucleotides not matched to a gene: 4. There are 15 residues in the CDR3. The germline CDR1 and CDR2 sequences are SGHAT and FQNNGV. The CDR3 protein is CASSYGTSGRIEQFF. CDR3 coding DNA: TGTGCCAGCAGCTATGGGACTAGCGGGAGGATTGAGCAGTTCTTC. The full variable domain, completed using reference TRBV11-2 and TRBJ2-1, is EAGVAQSPRYKIIEKRQSVAFWCNPISGHATLYWYQQILGQGPKLLIQFQNNGVVDDSQLPKDRFSAERLKGVDSTLKIQPAKLEDSAVYLCASSYGTSGRIEQFFGPGTRLTVL.

V is TRBV5-4 and J is TRBJ2-7; D might be TRBD2 (6 bases). The CDR3 has 14 residues. The V end was cut by 4 bases, the J end by 3 bases, with 14 bases between. CDR1 SGHNT and CDR2 YYREEE come from the germline V gene (reference sequence). In nucleotides, the CDR3 is TGTGCCAGCAGCAGGGAGGTAGGGCGCTACGAGCAGTACTTC. It specifies CASSREVGRYEQYF. The full variable domain, rest sourced from reference TRBV5-4 and TRBJ2-7, is ETGVTQSPTHLIKTRGQQVTLRCSSQSGHNTVSWYQQALGQGPQFIFQYYREEENGRGNFPPRFSGLQFPNYSSELNVNALELDDSALYLCASSREVGRYEQYFGPGTRLTVT.

The rearrangement joins TRBV7-9 to TRBJ2-7, with D possibly matching TRBD2 (6 bases). Germline CDR1 reads SEHNR; CDR2 reads FQNEAQ (reference sequence). The V end was cut by 5 bases, the J end by 1 base, with 9 bases between. This CDR3 is built from 13 residues. CDR3 loop: CASSRDLSYEQYF. The CDR3 DNA is TGTGCCAGCAGCCGGGACTTATCCTACGAGCAGTACTTC.

The gene calls are TRBV5-1 and TRBJ1-3; D is undetermined. The germline V gene has CDR1 SGHRS and CDR2 YFSETQ. The CDR3 covers 12 residues. The ends were cut back, 4 bases at V and 2 bases at J, with 4 bases in the middle. The CDR3 DNA follows: TGCGCCAGCAGCCAGACTGGAAACACCATATATTTT. It specifies CASSQTGNTIYF.

The chain employs TRBV5-4 and TRBJ1-4; a weak D match, TRBD1 (6 bases). V lost 0 bases and J 0 bases, leaving 12 bases between the germline ends. CDR1 and CDR2 from the germline V gene are SGHNT and YYREEE (reference sequence). This CDR3 has 17 residues. The DNA for the CDR3 is TGTGCCAGCAGCTTGGATGGTAGGGGGGCAACTAATGAAAAACTGTTTTTT. Its translation is CASSLDGRGATNEKLFF.

Only one count was recorded for this clone. The rearrangement uses TRBV28 and TRBJ1-2; tentative D call: TRBD1 (6 bases). Germline CDR1 is MDHEN and CDR2 is SYDVKM. The V gene lost 4 bases and the J gene lost 6 bases, with 15 bases spanning the gap. This CDR3 is built from 14 residues. CDR3 DNA: TGTGCCAGCAGTTCTCCTTCCCAGGGGCATGGCTACACCTTC. Its translation is CASSSPSQGHGYTF.

The chain combines TRBV7-9 with TRBJ2-3; D is ambiguous. The germline V gene encodes CDR1 SEHNR and CDR2 FQNEAQ (reference sequence). This CDR3 region has 13 residues. V lost 1 base, J lost 4 bases, and 6 bases lay in between. The CDR3 DNA follows: TGTGCCAGCAGCTTAGATTCTCCAGATACGCAGTATTTT. Amino acids: CASSLDSPDTQYF.

The CDR3 loop reads CASSPGMDEQYF. The CDR3 DNA reads TGTGCCAGCTCACCAGGGATGGACGAGCAGTACTTC. V is TRBV18 and J is TRBJ2-7; D not certain. The length of the CDR3 is 12 residues. Trimming took off 2 bases at V and 5 bases at J, with 7 bases between the two ends. The V gene's germline CDR1 is KGHSH and CDR2 LQKENI.

The chain links TRBV7-2 to TRBJ2-1; 7 bases are a match to TRBD2. From germline, CDR1 is SGHTA and CDR2 FQGNSA. The CDR3 sequence is 14 residues long. Germline trimming cut 7 bases from V and 0 bases from J; bases unmatched to any gene: 3. In DNA, the CDR3 is TGTGCCAGCACGGGCGGGAGCTCCTACAATGAGCAGTTCTTC. This encodes CASTGGSSYNEQFF.

J is TRBJ2-7 and V is TRBV7-8, with 9 bases fitting TRBD2. Trimming cost V 5 bases and J 2 bases; bases outside gene matches: 7. This CDR3 is built from 15 residues. The germline V gene encodes CDR1 SGHVS and CDR2 FQNEAQ. CDR3 protein: CASSPKREVTYEQYF. CDR3 bases: TGTGCCAGCAGCCCCAAGCGGGAGGTAACCTACGAGCAGTACTTC.

Only one count was recorded for this clone. The rearrangement uses TRBV5-4 and TRBJ2-3; no firm D call. This CDR3 is 13 amino acids long. Germline V lookup: CDR1 SGHNT, CDR2 YYREEE (reference sequence). Trimming left V 3 bases short and J 3 bases short, with 8 bases between. The CDR3 region has the DNA TGTGCCAGCAGCTCACACACAACAGATACGCAGTATTTT. Its translation is CASSSHTTDTQYF.

The rearrangement joins TRBV11-2 to TRBJ2-7; 10 bases fit TRBD2. CDR1 SGHAT and CDR2 FQNNGV come from the germline V gene. The CDR3 contains 14 residues. V dropped 7 bases and J dropped 2; count of bases not matched to a gene: 5. In DNA form, the CDR3 reads TGTGCCAGCACCACCGGACTAGCGGCCTACGAGCAGTACTTC. Translated, it gives CASTTGLAAYEQYF.

The chain recombines TRBV20-1 with TRBJ2-7; D remains ambiguous. The CDR3 sequence is 11 residues long. With 1 base removed from V and 7 bases from J, the gap between germline ends came to 8 bases. CDR1 is DFQATT and CDR2 is SNEGSKA in the germline V gene (reference sequence). Here the CDR3 DNA reads TGCAGTGCTAGAGGGTGGTGGGAGCAGTACTTC. Translated: CSARGWWEQYF.

This chain joins TRBV2 and TRBJ1-2; possible D gene TRBD1, 6 bases. V gave up 6 bases and J gave up 3 bases, with 11 bases separating them. CDR3 size: 13 residues. Per the germline V gene, CDR1 is SNHLY and CDR2 is FYNNEI. The CDR3 is CASSQTGDYGYTF. Written as DNA, the CDR3 is TGTGCCAGCAGCCAGACAGGTGACTATGGCTACACCTTC.

The chain couples TRBV29-1 to TRBJ2-5; D unresolved. Trimming removed 0 bases at V and 7 bases at J, with 12 bases between. There are 13 residues in the CDR3. CDR1 SQVTM and CDR2 ANQGSEA come from the germline V gene. CDR3 region: CSVEDSVAGTQYF. CDR3 nucleotides: TGCAGCGTTGAAGATTCCGTGGCCGGGACCCAGTACTTC.

As concerns this clone: One junction end does not reproduce the germline sequence, and a read error may be involved. The rearrangement uses TRBV20-1 and TRBJ2-7; no clear D gene. Germline lookup yields CDR1 DFQATT and CDR2 SNEGSKA (reference sequence). The CDR3 is 10 residues long. Written as DNA, the CDR3 is TGCAGTGTTAGACGTTACGAGCAGTACTTC. It translates to CSVRRYEQYF.

The rearrangement uses TRBV6-4 and TRBJ2-2, with D possibly being TRBD1 (6 bases). Germline CDR1 reads MRHNA; CDR2 reads SNTAGT. Trimming removed 5 bases from V and 5 bases from J, with 9 bases in between. The CDR3 is made up of 13 amino acids. Here the CDR3 reads CASSRTVTGELFF. The DNA of the CDR3 is TGTGCCAGCAGTCGGACAGTTACCGGGGAGCTGTTTTTT.

This clone has just one count. This same CDR3 is encoded by further DNA sequences in the sample. V and J are TRBV5-1 and TRBJ1-3, with D unresolved. The germline gives CDR1 SGHRS, CDR2 YFSETQ. V lost 0 bases and J lost 0, with 4 bases in between. CDR3 length equals 14 residues. The CDR3 coding sequence is TGCGCCAGCAGCTTGGCGAGCTCTGGAAACACCATATATTTT. As protein: CASSLASSGNTIYF.

This chain uses TRBV6-5 with TRBJ2-5; no clear D. V was pared by 11 bases and J by 5 bases, with 21 bases between. Germline CDR1 MNHEY, CDR2 SVGAGI. The CDR3 loop spans 14 amino acids. DNA for the CDR3: TGTGCCGGGAAGCCAACTACCCGGAGTGAGACCCAGTACTTC. Protein: CAGKPTTRSETQYF.

J is TRBJ2-2 and V is TRBV28, with D possibly being TRBD1 or TRBD2 (5 bases each). Germline V gives CDR1 MDHEN, CDR2 SYDVKM. V gave up 6 bases and J gave up 6 bases, with 11 bases separating them. CDR3 size: 13 residues. CDR3 residues: CASSPRGPGELFF. DNA for the CDR3: TGTGCCAGCAGCCCTCGGGGCCCCGGGGAGCTGTTTTTT.

The J gene is TRBJ1-2, the V gene TRBV5-1; no firm D call. Germline V gene sequence: CDR1 SGHRS, CDR2 YFSETQ. V was cut by 0 bases and J by 6 bases, with 12 bases left in between. CDR3 size: 14 residues. The CDR3 bases are TGCGCCAGCAGCTTGGCCGTATGGGGAAATGGCTACACCTTC. Amino acid sequence: CASSLAVWGNGYTF.

The gene calls are TRBV5-1 and TRBJ1-1, with TRBD1 matching over 7 bases. Germline V CDR1 and CDR2: SGHRS, YFSETQ. V lost 4 bases, J lost 1 base, and 7 bases stayed unmatched. CDR3 length equals 15 residues. CDR3 bases: TGCGCCAGCAGCACCTGGACAGGTCCGAACACTGAAGCTTTCTTT. The encoded protein is CASSTWTGPNTEAFF. The full variable domain, in which reference TRBV5-1 and TRBJ1-1 provide the parts outside the CDR3, is KAGVTQTPRYLIKTRGQQVTLSCSPISGHRSVSWYQQTPGQGLQFLFEYFSETQRNKGNFPGRFSGRQFSNSRSEMNVSTLELGDSALYLCASSTWTGPNTEAFFGQGTRLTVV.